What follows is one T cell receptor beta chain and its context. This record belongs to a study of CD8 T cells in Susac syndrome. Germline V lookup: CDR1 DFQATT, CDR2 SNEGSKA (reference sequence). This CDR3 has 14 amino acids. V shed 6 bases and J 5 bases; nucleotides not matched to a gene: 12. Recently defined diagnostic criteria for definite or probable disease were fulfilled by Susac syndrome patients. Random hexamers were used to reverse transcribe an amount of roughly 0.5 to 1 ug RNA. Each CDR3 protein gets one entry after TCRdb re-called the immunoSEQ multiplex PCR reads with MiXCR. The table lists about 81,000 distinct CDR3 sequences, nearly 95% of them singletons, with more than 0.8% in the top ten.

Sequencing was done on a sample of CD8+ T cells from PBMCs. The chain employs TRBV20-1 and TRBJ2-5, with TRBD1 matching over 7 bases. The receptor's source is a human donor with Susac syndrome. CDR3 region: CSAPGIGGDETQYF. The CDR3 DNA sequence: TGCAGTGCCCCCGGGATAGGGGGCGATGAGACCCAGTACTTC.